This passage covers 26 T cell receptor beta chains from one sample sequenced in a study of blood T cell repertoires in COVID-19. Some clones are missing from TCRdb's copy, which holds only in-frame ones; the method was immunoSEQ multiplex PCR. The data hold about 210,000 clones, with more than 70% observed a single time. Sequencing was done on a sample of peripheral blood. The receptors shown here come from a woman aged 50 to 65 with acute or convalescent COVID-19.

V gene TRBV9 combines with J gene TRBJ2-3; D is perhaps TRBD2 (5 bases). Germline CDR1 and CDR2: SGDLS and YYNGEE. The ends were cut back, 2 bases at V and 3 bases at J, with 13 bases in the middle. CDR3 size: 15 residues. The CDR3 DNA follows: TGTGCCAGCAGCGTCTCGTGGGAGTCAACAGATACGCAGTATTTT. It is translated as CASSVSWESTDTQYF. Looking up the rest from reference TRBV9 and TRBJ2-3 gives the full variable domain: DSGVTQTPKHLITATGQRVTLRCSPRSGDLSVYWYQQSLDQGLQFLIQYYNGEERAKGNILERFSAQQFPDLHSELNLSSLELGDSALYFCASSVSWESTDTQYFGPGTRLTVL.

V is TRBV15 and J is TRBJ2-6; tentative D call: TRBD2 (5 bases). The CDR3 totals 17 residues. Germline V gives CDR1 LNHNV, CDR2 YYDKDF (reference sequence). V was clipped by 1 base and J by 0 bases, with 10 bases between them. CDR3 residues: CATSRGTQSSGANVLTF. The DNA for the CDR3 is TGTGCCACCAGCAGAGGGACTCAAAGCTCTGGGGCCAACGTCCTGACTTTC. Variable domain in full (rest from reference TRBV15 and TRBJ2-6): DAMVIQNPRYQVTQFGKPVTLSCSQTLNHNVMYWYQQKSSQAPKLLFHYYDKDFNNEADTPDNFQSRRPNTSFCFLDIRSPGLGDTAMYLCATSRGTQSSGANVLTFGAGSRLTVL.

This chain joins TRBV6-5 and TRBJ1-2; D remains unclear. Germline V gene sequence: CDR1 MNHEY, CDR2 SVGAGI. Trimming cost V 0 bases and J 3 bases, with 14 bases left between them. The CDR3 contains 16 residues. CDR3 loop: CASSYSFSGDDYGYTF. In nucleotides, the CDR3 is TGTGCCAGCAGTTACTCTTTCTCCGGGGATGACTATGGCTACACCTTC.

This clone appeared a single time. The rearrangement joins TRBV24-1 to TRBJ2-5; TRBD2 might be the D (6 bases). V gave up 2 bases and J gave up 0 bases, with 12 bases separating them. Germline V gene sequence: CDR1 KGHDR, CDR2 SFDVKD. The CDR3 is 16 amino acids. CDR3 amino acids: CATSDSMGLNQETQYF. CDR3 DNA: TGTGCCACCAGTGATTCTATGGGACTTAACCAAGAGACCCAGTACTTC.

This chain joins TRBV24-1 and TRBJ2-3, with D maybe TRBD1 (5 bases). The germline V gene encodes CDR1 KGHDR and CDR2 SFDVKD. This CDR3 spans 14 amino acids. V was trimmed by 3 bases and J by 4 bases, leaving 10 bases between them. CDR3 protein: CATSDRRVADTQYF. The CDR3, as DNA: TGTGCCACCAGTGATCGCAGGGTAGCAGATACGCAGTATTTT.

The V gene is TRBV5-1, the J gene TRBJ1-2, with D perhaps TRBD1 (6 bases). This CDR3 is built from 15 residues. The germline V gene has CDR1 SGHRS and CDR2 YFSETQ. The germline V and J ends were trimmed by 4 bases and 6 bases, with 19 bases remaining between them. This CDR3 is CASSLGGIPGNGYTF. CDR3 bases: TGCGCCAGCAGCCTGGGGGGCATCCCAGGAAATGGCTACACCTTC.

The V and J genes are TRBV12-5 and TRBJ2-3; TRBD2 aligns across 9 bases. Germline loops: CDR1 LGHNT, CDR2 FRNRAP. The CDR3 runs to 16 residues. V shed 0 bases, J shed 1 base, and the junction held 2 bases outside the gene matches. The CDR3 bases are TGTGCTAGTGGTTTGGTAATAGCGGGAGGCACAGATACGCAGTATTTT. Protein: CASGLVIAGGTDTQYF.

This chain joins TRBV4-2 and TRBJ2-7; 8 bases are shared with TRBD1. This CDR3 region has 15 residues. The V segment lost 0 bases and the J segment 5 bases; nucleotides outside the gene matches: 6. Germline V gene lookup returns CDR1 LGHNA and CDR2 YNFKEQ. CDR3 amino acids: CASSQDPGQANEQYF. The CDR3 DNA follows: TGTGCCAGCAGCCAAGATCCGGGACAGGCAAACGAGCAGTACTTC.

The chain employs TRBV14 and TRBJ2-1; TRBD2 agrees at 13 bases. Unmatched junction bases numbered 1, after V lost 8 bases and J lost 0 bases. The V gene's germline CDR1 is SGHDN and CDR2 FVKESK. The CDR3 covers 15 residues. The CDR3, as DNA: TGTGCCAGCCGGACTAGCGGGAGCTCCTACAATGAGCAGTTCTTC. Amino acid sequence: CASRTSGSSYNEQFF.

V is TRBV5-4 and J is TRBJ1-1; D possibly corresponds to TRBD1 (6 bases). Germline V gene sequence: CDR1 SGHNT, CDR2 YYREEE (reference sequence). This CDR3 region has 13 residues. Deletions cut 7 bases from V and 2 bases from J, with 12 bases between. CDR3 in amino acids: CASYRDINTEAFF. CDR3 nucleotides: TGTGCCAGCTACCGGGACATAAACACTGAAGCTTTCTTT.

This rearrangement joins TRBV19 to TRBJ2-5, with 10 positions matching TRBD2. This CDR3 comprises 16 residues. The trim removed 5 bases at V and 1 base at J, leaving 7 bases unmatched. CDR1 and CDR2 from the germline V gene are LNHDA and SQIVND (reference sequence). The CDR3 loop is CASSRLAGAIQETQYF. In DNA, the CDR3 is TGTGCCAGTAGTCGTCTAGCGGGAGCTATCCAAGAGACCCAGTACTTC.

This clone appeared once. This chain links TRBV5-1 with TRBJ2-1; 9 positions agree with TRBD2. This CDR3 has 16 residues. Trimming removed 0 bases from V and 4 bases from J; junction bases left unmatched: 5. Per germline, CDR1 SGHRS and CDR2 YFSETQ. The CDR3 DNA follows: TGCGCCAGCAGCTTGGCCCCGACTAGCGGATACAATGAGCAGTTCTTC. This gives the protein CASSLAPTSGYNEQFF.

This chain links TRBV30 with TRBJ2-5; TRBD1 might be the D (6 bases). Trimming cost V 0 bases and J 1 base, with 15 bases left between them. The CDR3 loop spans 16 amino acids. The germline gives CDR1 GTSNPN, CDR2 SVGIG (reference sequence). CDR3 bases: TGTGCCTGGAGTGTACGACAGGACGGGTTCCAAGAGACCCAGTACTTC. Translating it yields CAWSVRQDGFQETQYF.

The V call is TRBV24-1, the J call TRBJ2-1; the match to TRBD2 covers 15 bases. CDR3 length equals 19 residues. Germline CDR1 and CDR2: KGHDR and SFDVKD. V was clipped by 2 bases and J by 2 bases; unmatched bases: 6. CDR3 bases: TGTGCCACCAGTGATTCCGGACTAGCGGGAGGGGGGGCCTACAATGAGCAGTTCTTC. Translated: CATSDSGLAGGGAYNEQFF.

The gene calls are TRBV5-1 and TRBJ2-2; 11 positions agree with TRBD2. Trimming removed 6 bases from V and 5 bases from J; junction bases left unmatched: 6. There are 15 residues in the CDR3. From germline, CDR1 is SGHRS and CDR2 YFSETQ. The CDR3 is CASNPLAGGTGELFF. Written as DNA, the CDR3 is TGCGCCAGCAACCCCCTAGCGGGAGGAACCGGGGAGCTGTTTTTT.

The chain carries TRBV27 and TRBJ2-7; the match to TRBD1 covers 7 bases. V lost 4 bases and J lost 4; bases outside the gene matches: 13. The CDR3 totals 16 residues. The germline gives CDR1 MNHEY, CDR2 SMNVEV (reference sequence). CDR3 bases: TGTGCCAGCAGTTCGCTCTCGACAGGGTCCCTTTACGAGCAGTACTTC. This gives the protein CASSSLSTGSLYEQYF.

The chain is built from TRBV28 and TRBJ2-5; D is perhaps TRBD1 (7 bases). CDR1 and CDR2 (germline): MDHEN, SYDVKM. The CDR3 runs to 15 residues. V was pared by 3 bases and J by 1 base, with 12 bases between. In DNA, the CDR3 is TGTGCCAGCAGTTTGGGGCAGGGGGGCCAAGAGACCCAGTACTTC. Protein: CASSLGQGGQETQYF.

The V call is TRBV19, the J call TRBJ2-7, with 11 bases that match TRBD1. CDR1 is LNHDA and CDR2 is SQIVND in the germline V gene (reference sequence). CDR3 length: 13 residues. J gave up 3 bases and V 7 bases, and 2 bases lay outside the gene matches. The CDR3 region has the DNA TGTGCCAGTATGGGGACAGGGGGCTACGAGCAGTACTTC. Translation gives CASMGTGGYEQYF.

This clone has more than one count but fewer than ten. The V call is TRBV2, the J call TRBJ1-2; 7 positions match TRBD1. J gave up 4 bases and V 11 bases, and 7 bases lay outside the gene matches. The germline gives CDR1 SNHLY, CDR2 FYNNEI. The CDR3 extends over 12 amino acids. In nucleotides, the CDR3 is TGTGCCGGAGAGGGGGCCTCCTATGGCTACACCTTC. It is translated as CAGEGASYGYTF.

The chain joins TRBV24-1 to TRBJ2-7; 7 bases agree with TRBD1. The J segment lost 3 bases and the V segment lost 2 bases, leaving 9 bases of the junction unmatched. The CDR3 contains 16 residues. Germline CDR1 reads KGHDR; CDR2 reads SFDVKD. The CDR3 sequence: CATSDSRRTGDYEQYF. CDR3 coding DNA: TGTGCCACCAGTGATTCCAGACGGACAGGCGACTACGAGCAGTACTTC.

This clone was recorded a few times. The chain has TRBV4-2 and TRBJ2-1; TRBD2 matches 7 bases. Germline V gene lookup returns CDR1 LGHNA and CDR2 YNFKEQ. This CDR3 comprises 16 residues. After removal of 1 base from V and 4 bases from J, the junction contained 7 bases not matched to a gene. The CDR3 bases are TGTGCCAGCAGCCAAGGGACGGGAGGTCTTTACAATGAGCAGTTCTTC. As protein: CASSQGTGGLYNEQFF.

This clone was observed a single time. The V gene is TRBV28, the J gene TRBJ2-7, with TRBD1 as a possible D gene (6 bases). Trimming removed 4 bases from V and 2 bases from J, with 15 bases in between. Germline V gene data show CDR1 as MDHEN and CDR2 as SYDVKM. The CDR3 consists of 15 residues. The chain's CDR3 is CASSSEYRAAYEQYF. The DNA of the CDR3 is TGTGCCAGCAGTTCAGAATACAGGGCCGCCTACGAGCAGTACTTC.

V and J are TRBV5-6 and TRBJ2-3; D possibly corresponds to TRBD1 (6 bases). Germline CDR1 is SGHDT and CDR2 is YYEEEE. The CDR3 loop spans 15 amino acids. Trimming removed 2 bases at V and 2 bases at J, with 12 bases between. In DNA form, the CDR3 reads TGTGCCAGCAGCTTTAAGACAGGATCCACAGATACGCAGTATTTT. Its translation: CASSFKTGSTDTQYF.

This clone has just one count. The chain recombines TRBV24-1 with TRBJ1-4, with D perhaps matching TRBD1 (5 bases). The CDR3 contains 15 residues. Trimming left V 3 bases short and J 7 bases short, with 14 bases between. The V gene's germline CDR1 is KGHDR and CDR2 SFDVKD. The CDR3 bases are TGTGCCACCAGTGATGGGGCAGGTAAAAGTGAAAAACTGTTTTTT. This sequence encodes CATSDGAGKSEKLFF.

J is TRBJ2-3 and V is TRBV5-5; unclear D gene. This CDR3 spans 12 amino acids. Per the germline V gene, CDR1 is SGHKS and CDR2 is YYEKEE (reference sequence). Trimming pared 4 bases from V and 5 bases from J, leaving 8 bases between. CDR3 protein: CASSMFRDTQYF. CDR3 nucleotides: TGTGCCAGCAGCATGTTCCGAGATACGCAGTATTTT.

J is TRBJ2-7 and V is TRBV28; perhaps TRBD2 as D (7 bases). The CDR3 spans 14 residues. Trimming stripped 5 bases from V and 5 bases from J, with 16 bases between. The germline CDR1 and CDR2 sequences are MDHEN and SYDVKM. This chain's CDR3 is CASSPRGARNEQYF. The CDR3, as DNA: TGTGCCAGCAGTCCCCGGGGGGCCCGTAACGAGCAGTACTTC.